This TCR beta chain was obtained from a study of CD8 T cells in ankylosing spondylitis. Points from the study as a whole: What appeared characteristic of ankylosing spondylitis blood was a TCR beta motif of eight highly homologous variants. Disease-linked clones, CD8+, were relatively rare in peripheral blood.

The CDR3 totals 14 residues. Trimming shortened V by 0 bases and J by 1 base, and 7 bases separated the two germline ends. The germline gives CDR1 SGHRS, CDR2 YFSETQ. This clonotype turned up a few times. Its target is not known. TCRdb reprocessed the 5' RACE reads via MiXCR and lists one record per CDR3 protein. The sample includes about 390,000 distinct CDR3 sequences, about 22% of them seen just once. Sequenced material: blood, either unsorted or a sorted T cell fraction (not recorded which). The receptor was isolated from a male donor with ankylosing spondylitis. The chain is built from TRBV5-1 and TRBJ2-5; D unresolved. CDR3 in amino acids: CASSLDLLQETQYF. The CDR3 nucleotides are TGCGCCAGCAGCTTGGATCTGCTCCAAGAGACCCAGTACTTC. The whole variable domain, filled in from reference TRBV5-1 and TRBJ2-5, reads KAGVTQTPRYLIKTRGQQVTLSCSPISGHRSVSWYQQTPGQGLQFLFEYFSETQRNKGNFPGRFSGRQFSNSRSEMNVSTLELGDSALYLCASSLDLLQETQYFGPGTRLLVL.